What follows describes a single T cell receptor beta chain. The record originates from a study of follicular helper T cells after annual influenza vaccination. Time point reported: 2015-2016 season, 7 days after influenza vaccination. Assay used: immunoSEQ multiplex PCR; TCRdb lists only in-frame clones, some missing. The sample has approximately 10,000 clones, about four fifths seen once. CDR3 length equals 16 residues. The TCR sequence derives from an adult who received the influenza vaccine. The rearrangement links TRBV21-1 to TRBJ1-1. TRBV21-1 is flagged as a pseudogene. Specimen: CXCR5+ CD38- circulating T follicular helper cells from blood, collected 7 days after influenza vaccination. Subset defined: circulating Tfh, non-naive CD4+CXCR5+PD-1+ (ICOS+CD38+ or ICOS-CD38-). The CDR3: CASSIFLATIRTEAFF. DNA of the CDR3: TGTGCCAGCAGCATTTTTCTAGCTACAATTCGCACTGAAGCTTTCTTT.